Shown below are 18 T cell receptor beta chains from a single sample sequenced in a study of graft-versus-host responses after intestinal transplantation. No antigen has been identified for these receptors. TCRdb keeps only in-frame clones here, not all; method: immunoSEQ multiplex PCR. The sample shows around 71,000 clones, about 94% of them seen only once. Sequencing was performed on unstimulated CD8+ T cells sorted from spleen or lymph node cells, taken before intestinal transplant. These TCRs come from a human donor who received an intestinal transplant.

The J gene is TRBJ1-1, the V gene TRBV6-1; TRBD1 matches 7 bases. This CDR3 spans 14 amino acids. Germline values: CDR1 MNHNS, CDR2 SASEGT. The junction had 8 bases not matched to a gene; V was cut back by 6 bases and J by 4 bases. The CDR3 reads CASRAVYRGTEAFF. The CDR3 bases are TGTGCCAGCAGGGCGGTCTACAGGGGCACTGAAGCTTTCTTT.

The chain combines TRBV7-7 with TRBJ2-1; 7 nucleotides align to TRBD2. J was trimmed by 4 bases and V by 5 bases; bases with no gene match: 14. This CDR3 is 17 amino acids long. Germline assignment: CDR1 SSHAT and CDR2 FNYEAQ (reference sequence). This chain's CDR3 is CASSANPGLPSYNEQFF. The CDR3, as DNA: TGTGCCAGCAGCGCAAATCCGGGACTACCCTCATACAATGAGCAGTTCTTC.

This chain uses TRBV28 with TRBJ1-2; D call uncertain. Germline CDR1 reads MDHEN; CDR2 reads SYDVKM. The CDR3 totals 16 residues. V was clipped by 8 bases and J by 4 bases, with 23 bases between them. The CDR3 reads CASGPTRPKRSYGYTF. In nucleotides, the CDR3 is TGTGCCAGCGGACCGACAAGGCCTAAGAGGTCCTATGGCTACACCTTC.

The chain couples TRBV28 to TRBJ2-1; D tentatively reads TRBD1 or TRBD2 (5 bases each). This CDR3 has 14 residues. The V end lost 8 bases, the J end lost 7 bases, and 18 bases lay between the germline ends. Germline V gene data show CDR1 as MDHEN and CDR2 as SYDVKM. DNA of the CDR3: TGTGCCAGCTCTGCCGGGGACCTCAGGAATGAGCAGTTCTTC. Amino acids: CASSAGDLRNEQFF.

This chain joins TRBV7-6 and TRBJ1-1, with unresolved D. CDR3 length equals 16 residues. Looked up from germline, CDR1 is SGHVS and CDR2 is FNYEAQ. The V gene lost 1 base and the J gene lost 1 base, with 13 bases spanning the gap. As DNA, the CDR3 is TGTGCCAGCAGCTTAGTTAGGGCAGGATCGAACACTGAAGCTTTCTTT. Translation: CASSLVRAGSNTEAFF.

The V call is TRBV6-5, the J call TRBJ1-1; no definite D call. V was clipped by 3 bases and J by 5 bases, with 10 bases between them. The CDR3 runs 13 residues. Germline V gene data show CDR1 as MNHEY and CDR2 as SVGAGI. As DNA, the CDR3 is TGTGCCAGCAGTTATATGGCCCAAACTGAAGCTTTCTTT. It is translated as CASSYMAQTEAFF.

The chain carries TRBV9 and TRBJ2-1, with 7 bases aligning to TRBD2. V shed 4 bases and J 4 bases; nucleotides not matched to a gene: 11. CDR1 and CDR2 (germline): SGDLS, YYNGEE. CDR3 length: 16 residues. In DNA form, the CDR3 reads TGTGCCAGCAGCCCCCTTGCGGGAGTATCTTACAATGAGCAGTTCTTC. Protein: CASSPLAGVSYNEQFF.

The chain joins TRBV27 to TRBJ2-5, with D unclear. The J call may be wrong; the DNA end is better matched by TRBJ2-7. There are 15 residues in the CDR3. Germline V lookup: CDR1 MNHEY, CDR2 SMNVEV (reference sequence). CDR3 region: CASSPVDGKWYEQYF. CDR3 DNA sequence: TGTGCCAGCAGTCCTGTGGATGGTAAATGGTACGAGCAGTACTTC.

The rearrangement uses TRBV5-5 and TRBJ2-7; 14 nucleotides align to TRBD2. The CDR3 runs to 17 residues. Looked up from germline, CDR1 is SGHKS and CDR2 is YYEKEE (reference sequence). Trimming cost V 2 bases and J 0 bases; bases outside gene matches: 4. For the CDR3, the DNA is TGTGCCAGCAGCTTAGGGACTAGCGGGAGCGGCTCCTACGAGCAGTACTTC. This gives the protein CASSLGTSGSGSYEQYF.

The chain links TRBV11-1 to TRBJ1-2; TRBD1 agrees at 8 bases. The CDR3 is 14 residues long. Germline V CDR1 and CDR2: SGHAT, FQDESV (reference sequence). Trimming took 5 bases from V and 4 from J; bases not matched to a gene: 6. The CDR3 spells CASSRDRGGYGYTF. CDR3 nucleotide sequence: TGTGCCAGCAGCCGCGACAGGGGAGGCTATGGCTACACCTTC.

The CDR3 sequence: CASSAQIGNNQPQHF. CDR3 sequence (DNA): TGTGCCAGCAGTGCCCAGATCGGGAACAATCAGCCCCAGCATTTT. This chain connects TRBV6-5 to TRBJ1-5; D is undetermined. Germline CDR1 reads MNHEY; CDR2 reads SVGAGI. The CDR3 has 15 residues. V was shortened by 5 bases and J by 3 bases, with 14 bases between the two germline ends.

The chain recombines TRBV27 with TRBJ2-7, with 13 bases that match TRBD2. The CDR3 spans 18 residues. The germline CDR1 and CDR2 sequences are MNHEY and SMNVEV (reference sequence). The ends lost 5 bases at V and 3 bases at J; junction bases unmatched: 13. CDR3 nucleotide sequence: TGTGCCAGCAGTCCCCGGACTAGCGGGAGACCGAATTTCTACGAGCAGTACTTC. It specifies CASSPRTSGRPNFYEQYF.

The gene calls are TRBV27 and TRBJ1-1; a possible D gene is TRBD1 (6 bases). The V and J ends lost 2 bases and 3 bases respectively, with 13 bases between them. CDR3 length equals 15 residues. Germline assignment: CDR1 MNHEY and CDR2 SMNVEV (reference sequence). The CDR3 DNA reads as TGTGCCAGCAGTTTAAGTTCCGGGGGCTACACTGAAGCTTTCTTT. Protein product: CASSLSSGGYTEAFF.

This clone was found once. The J gene is TRBJ2-7, the V gene TRBV28; 8 positions match TRBD1. V was clipped by 1 base and J by 2 bases; unmatched bases: 10. Germline V lookup: CDR1 MDHEN, CDR2 SYDVKM. CDR3 length: 17 amino acids. CDR3 in DNA: TGTGCCAGCAGTTTATTGGGCATGACAGGGGCGACCTACGAGCAGTACTTC. This encodes CASSLLGMTGATYEQYF. The entire variable domain, with the rest obtained from reference TRBV28 and TRBJ2-7, is as follows: DVKVTQSSRYLVKRTGEKVFLECVQDMDHENMFWYRQDPGLGLRLIYFSYDVKMKEKGDIPEGYSVSREKKERFSLILESASTNQTSMYLCASSLLGMTGATYEQYFGPGTRLTVT.

The chain has TRBV27 and TRBJ2-1, with 10 bases identical to TRBD2. With V trimmed by 5 bases and J by 8 bases, 6 bases remained unmatched. The CDR3 consists of 14 residues. Germline V lookup: CDR1 MNHEY, CDR2 SMNVEV (reference sequence). The CDR3 DNA reads as TGTGCCAGCAGTCAGGGACTAGCGAGCTATGAGCAGTTCTTC. The encoded protein is CASSQGLASYEQFF.

The chain links TRBV4-1 to TRBJ2-7; unclear D gene. The CDR3 extends over 12 amino acids. Looked up from germline, CDR1 is MGHRA and CDR2 is YSYEKL. The ends were cut back, 1 base at V and 5 bases at J, with 6 bases in the middle. The CDR3 nucleotides are TGCGCCAGCAGCCAAGGCGGTCACGAGCAGTACTTC. Translation: CASSQGGHEQYF.

The rearrangement links TRBV7-6 to TRBJ2-1; 10 bases match TRBD2. The CDR3 length is 15 residues. Germline V gene sequence: CDR1 SGHVS, CDR2 FNYEAQ. With V trimmed by 1 base and J by 7 bases, 4 bases remained unmatched. The CDR3: CASSLGAGGLNEQFF. In DNA, the CDR3 is TGTGCCAGCAGCTTAGGAGCGGGAGGGTTGAATGAGCAGTTCTTC. Together with reference TRBV7-6 and TRBJ2-1, the CDR3 gives the full variable domain: GAGVSQSPRYKVTKRGQDVALRCDPISGHVSLYWYRQALGQGPEFLTYFNYEAQQDKSGLPNDRFSAERPEGSISTLTIQRTEQRDSAMYRCASSLGAGGLNEQFFGPGTRLTVL.

The chain recombines TRBV30 with TRBJ1-5; 12 nucleotides align to TRBD1. V trimming: 1 base; J trimming: 7 bases; junction bases outside the gene matches: 5. This CDR3 comprises 15 residues. The V gene's germline CDR1 is GTSNPN and CDR2 SVGIG (reference sequence). The CDR3 DNA follows: TGTGCCTGGAGTGAGGGGACAGGGGGCAGCCAGCCCCAGCATTTT. This gives the protein CAWSEGTGGSQPQHF. The whole variable domain, remainder taken from reference TRBV30 and TRBJ1-5, is SQTIHQWPATLVQPVGSPLSLECTVEGTSNPNLYWYRQAAGRGLQLLFYSVGIGQISSEVPQNLSASRPQDRQFILSSKKLLLSDSGFYLCAWSEGTGGSQPQHFGDGTRLSIL.